This is a list of T cell receptor beta chains from one sample in a study of blood T cells in healthy people across ages. TCRdb reprocessed the 5' RACE reads with MiXCR, giving one entry per CDR3 protein. The sample records under 1 million distinct CDR3 sequences, under 45% being singletons. The specimen sequenced was blood. The receptors were gathered from a man between 60 and 75 years old in good health. Both conserved end residues are part of each CDR3. A D gene is named only where the DNA matches it firmly. Size is omitted from some rows. Given values are once, few, many or a class for expanded clones.

V gene: TRBV28
clone size: NA
J gene: TRBJ2-1
D gene: TRBD2
CDR3 DNA: TGTGCCAGCAGTTTGATGTTCGGGGGGGGCATCGATGAGCAGTTCTTC
CDR3 protein: CASSLMFGGGIDEQFF

V gene: TRBV5-1
clone size: NA
J gene: TRBJ1-1
D gene: NA
CDR3 DNA: TGCGCCAGCAGCTCGGGGGAACCCGGGACTGAAGCTTTCTTT
CDR3 protein: CASSSGEPGTEAFF

V gene: TRBV20-1
clone size: few
J gene: TRBJ2-4
D gene: TRBD2
CDR3 DNA: TGCAGTGCTAGACTACCTGGCACCAGACTAGCGGGGGGTAAAAACATTCAGTACTTC
CDR3 protein: CSARLPGTRLAGGKNIQYF

V gene: TRBV9
clone size: NA
J gene: TRBJ1-4
D gene: NA
CDR3 DNA: TGTGCCAGCAGCTCCGGGACTTCTAATGAAAAACTGTTTTTT
CDR3 protein: CASSSGTSNEKLFF

V gene: TRBV5-6
clone size: NA
J gene: TRBJ2-1
D gene: TRBD1
CDR3 DNA: TGTGCCAGCACCTCTCGACAGGGTGACAATGAGCAGTTCTTC
CDR3 protein: CASTSRQGDNEQFF

V gene: TRBV25-1
clone size: NA
J gene: TRBJ1-2
D gene: NA
CDR3 DNA: TGTGCCAGCAGCAAAACCGGCAGAACAGTAGCCACCTTC
CDR3 protein: CASSKTGRTVATF

V gene: TRBV20-1
clone size: NA
J gene: TRBJ2-7
D gene: TRBD2
CDR3 DNA: TGCAGTGCTAGAGGGCGACTAGCGGAGGTCCTTGTTTGGAATGAGCAGTACTTC
CDR3 protein: CSARGRLAEVLVWNEQYF

V gene: TRBV20-1
clone size: once
J gene: TRBJ2-5
D gene: TRBD2
CDR3 DNA: TGCAGTGCTAGACGGGGGGGAGCCCCGAGAGAGACCCAGTACTTC
CDR3 protein: CSARRGGAPRETQYF

V gene: TRBV2
clone size: few
J gene: TRBJ1-2
D gene: TRBD1
CDR3 DNA: TGTGCCACGACGGGGGACAGCTTCATCTATGGCTACACCTTC
CDR3 protein: CATTGDSFIYGYTF

V gene: TRBV7-7
clone size: NA
J gene: TRBJ2-5
D gene: NA
CDR3 DNA: TGTGCCAGCAGCTTAAACAGGGTACAAGAGACCCAGTACTTC
CDR3 protein: CASSLNRVQETQYF

V gene: TRBV29-1
clone size: few
J gene: TRBJ1-3
D gene: TRBD1
CDR3 DNA: TGCAGCGTTGGGACAGGCGCTCAAGAAGGAAACACCATATATTTT
CDR3 protein: CSVGTGAQEGNTIYF

V gene: TRBV7-2
clone size: few
J gene: TRBJ2-4
D gene: NA
CDR3 DNA: TGTGCCAGCAGCTTGGTAGAGGACTCCAACATTCAGTACTTC
CDR3 protein: CASSLVEDSNIQYF

V gene: TRBV5-1
clone size: few
J gene: TRBJ1-6
D gene: NA
CDR3 DNA: TGCGCCAGCAGAACTGACATGAACAGGAGATCACCCCTCCACTTT
CDR3 protein: CASRTDMNRRSPLHF

V gene: TRBV7-3
clone size: NA
J gene: TRBJ2-1
D gene: TRBD1
CDR3 DNA: TGTGCCAGCAGCCCCGACAGGGGGTACTACAATGAGCAGTTCTTC
CDR3 protein: CASSPDRGYYNEQFF

V gene: TRBV6-2/TRBV6-3
clone size: NA
J gene: TRBJ2-7
D gene: NA
CDR3 DNA: TGTGCCAGCAGTTACCACGGGACACTCTACGAGCAGTACTTC
CDR3 protein: CASSYHGTLYEQYF

V gene: TRBV20-1
clone size: once
J gene: TRBJ2-6
D gene: NA
CDR3 DNA: TGCAGTGCTAGCAGCGACTCTGGGGCCAACGTCCTGACTTTC
CDR3 protein: CSASSDSGANVLTF

V gene: TRBV4-2
clone size: NA
J gene: TRBJ2-7
D gene: NA
CDR3 DNA: TGTGCCAGCAGCCAAGATAGGACTAACTCCTACGAGCAGTACTTC
CDR3 protein: CASSQDRTNSYEQYF

V gene: TRBV7-9
clone size: NA
J gene: TRBJ1-1
D gene: NA
CDR3 DNA: TGTGCCAGCAGCTTAGCCCAGAAGAGAGACCTGTACACTGAAGCTTTCTTT
CDR3 protein: CASSLAQKRDLYTEAFF

V gene: TRBV6-2/TRBV6-3
clone size: NA
J gene: TRBJ2-7
D gene: NA
CDR3 DNA: TGTGCCAGCACCCTGTCCGGCTCCTACGAGCAGTACTTC
CDR3 protein: CASTLSGSYEQYF

V gene: TRBV7-9
clone size: NA
J gene: TRBJ1-4
D gene: NA
CDR3 DNA: TGTGCCAGCAGCTTAGGGTCCAGTAGGGATGAAAAACTGTTTTTT
CDR3 protein: CASSLGSSRDEKLFF

V gene: TRBV18
clone size: many
J gene: TRBJ2-6
D gene: NA
CDR3 DNA: TGTGCCAGCTCACTGGGAACACAGGGTCCTGGGGCCAACGTCCTGACTTTC
CDR3 protein: CASSLGTQGPGANVLTF

V gene: TRBV6-5
clone size: few
J gene: TRBJ2-5
D gene: NA
CDR3 DNA: TGTGCCAGCAGTTATAAAATTACGTACCAAGAGACCCAGTACTTC
CDR3 protein: CASSYKITYQETQYF

V gene: TRBV5-5
clone size: once
J gene: TRBJ2-1
D gene: NA
CDR3 DNA: TGTGCCAGCTCGACAGTTAACAATGAGCAGTTCTTC
CDR3 protein: CASSTVNNEQFF

V gene: TRBV6-6
clone size: few
J gene: TRBJ1-2
D gene: TRBD1
CDR3 DNA: TGTGCCAGCACCACGACAGGGCCGGGCGGCTACACCTTC
CDR3 protein: CASTTTGPGGYTF

V gene: TRBV27
clone size: few
J gene: TRBJ2-7
D gene: TRBD1
CDR3 DNA: TGTGCCAGCAGTTTGGGGACAGGGGGCGCGTATGCCTACGAGCAGTACTTC
CDR3 protein: CASSLGTGGAYAYEQYF

V gene: TRBV6-2/TRBV6-3
clone size: once
J gene: TRBJ1-5
D gene: NA
CDR3 DNA: TGTGCCAGCAGTTCTATTGATGGCAATCAGCCCCAGCATTTT
CDR3 protein: CASSSIDGNQPQHF

V gene: TRBV29-1
clone size: few
J gene: TRBJ2-7
D gene: NA
CDR3 DNA: TGCAGCGTTAACGAAAAGGGGCACGAGCAGTACTTC
CDR3 protein: CSVNEKGHEQYF

V gene: TRBV28
clone size: NA
J gene: TRBJ1-2
D gene: NA
CDR3 DNA: TGTGCCAGCAGTGTGGAGGGGTACTATGGCTACACCTTC
CDR3 protein: CASSVEGYYGYTF

V gene: TRBV2
clone size: few
J gene: TRBJ2-5
D gene: NA
CDR3 DNA: TGTGCCAGCAGTGTAGGGACGGCGGCGGGAGAGACCCAGTACTTC
CDR3 protein: CASSVGTAAGETQYF

V gene: TRBV6-5
clone size: once
J gene: TRBJ1-2
D gene: TRBD1
CDR3 DNA: TGTGCCAGCAGTTACTCGACCGGGACAGCTATTAACTATGGCTACACCTTC
CDR3 protein: CASSYSTGTAINYGYTF

V gene: TRBV3-1
clone size: NA
J gene: TRBJ2-2
D gene: NA
CDR3 DNA: TGTGCCAGCAGCCAAATCAACAGTAACACCGGGGAGCTGTTTTTT
CDR3 protein: CASSQINSNTGELFF